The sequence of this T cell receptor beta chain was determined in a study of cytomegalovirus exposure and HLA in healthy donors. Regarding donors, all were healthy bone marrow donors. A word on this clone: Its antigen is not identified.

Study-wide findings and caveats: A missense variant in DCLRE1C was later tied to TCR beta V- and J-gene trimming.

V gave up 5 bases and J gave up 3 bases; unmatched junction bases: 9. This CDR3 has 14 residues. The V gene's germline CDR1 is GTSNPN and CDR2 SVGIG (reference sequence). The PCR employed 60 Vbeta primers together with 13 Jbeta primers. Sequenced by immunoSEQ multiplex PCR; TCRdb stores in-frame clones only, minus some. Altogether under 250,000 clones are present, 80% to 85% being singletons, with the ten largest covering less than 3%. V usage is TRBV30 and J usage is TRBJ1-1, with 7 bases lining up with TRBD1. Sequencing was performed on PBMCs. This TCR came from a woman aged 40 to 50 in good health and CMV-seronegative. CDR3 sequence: CAWFTGRGDTEAFF. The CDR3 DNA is TGTGCCTGGTTTACCGGCAGGGGGGACACTGAAGCTTTCTTT.